This T cell receptor (beta chain) derives from a study of T cells in Graves' hyperthyroidism and ophthalmopathy. Looking at the study overall: Peripheral blood was taken when the disease was first diagnosed, before any treatment began.

What was amplified from RNA transcripts were TCR beta CDR3 regions. A first-round RT-PCR of the TCR CDR3 used the HTBI primer set. TCRdb fed the multiplex PCR reads into MiXCR, producing one record per CDR3 protein. The data hold approximately 480,000 distinct CDR3 sequences, with less than 25% observed a single time. Stable hyperthyroidism: no ophthalmopathy progression over 18 months of follow-up. Patients were excluded for uncontrolled infection, other autoimmune disease, pregnancy or lactation. On this clonotype itself: What it binds is unknown.

Study results and limitations: Blood also contained most expanded thyroid clonotypes above 0.001.

The V gene lost 3 bases and the J gene lost 0 bases, with 2 bases spanning the gap. This CDR3 has 12 amino acids. Per germline, CDR1 SGHAT and CDR2 FQNNGV. The V gene is TRBV11-2, the J gene TRBJ1-2; no firm D call. The material sequenced was blood. The clonotype originates from a man between 18 and 29 years old with Graves' hyperthyroidism. The CDR3 DNA sequence: TGTGCCAGCAGCTTTACTAACTATGGCTACACCTTC. Its translation is CASSFTNYGYTF.